These 21 T cell receptor beta chains came from one sample sequenced in a study of blood T cell repertoires in COVID-19. Assay: immunoSEQ multiplex PCR; the TCRdb copy retains only in-frame clones and omits some. This sample has around 250,000 clones, with nearly 90% found just once. The sample was peripheral blood. All receptors derive from an older woman with COVID-19, enrolled during active disease.

The V and J genes are TRBV2 and TRBJ1-1, with D perhaps TRBD1 (6 bases). Trimming took off 6 bases at V and 0 bases at J, with 14 bases between the two ends. The CDR3 extends over 15 amino acids. Germline lookup yields CDR1 SNHLY and CDR2 FYNNEI. The CDR3 DNA reads TGTGCCAGCAGGGTAGGACAGCACATGAACACTGAAGCTTTCTTT. Its protein product is CASRVGQHMNTEAFF.

This clone has a single count. The chain has TRBV5-1 and TRBJ1-2, with a tentative D call TRBD1 (5 bases). The germline V gene encodes CDR1 SGHRS and CDR2 YFSETQ. The CDR3 loop spans 14 amino acids. The ends were cut back, 0 bases at V and 1 base at J, with 7 bases in the middle. The CDR3 sequence: CASSLGQINYGYTF. CDR3 coding DNA: TGCGCCAGCAGCTTGGGACAGATTAACTATGGCTACACCTTC.

The CDR3 sequence is CASSPDRGFAEAFF. The DNA for the CDR3 is TGTGCCAGCAGTCCCGACAGGGGTTTTGCTGAAGCTTTCTTT. This chain uses TRBV27 with TRBJ1-1; 8 positions match TRBD1. The trim removed 5 bases at V and 6 bases at J, leaving 8 bases unmatched. Germline loops: CDR1 MNHEY, CDR2 SMNVEV (reference sequence). The CDR3 runs 14 residues.

The chain has TRBV3-1 (or the pseudogene TRBV3-2) and TRBJ2-7; 8 bases match TRBD1. The length of the CDR3 is 15 residues. With 2 bases clipped from V and 0 bases from J, the junction kept 3 bases outside the gene matches. Germline V gene data show CDR1 as LGHDT and CDR2 as YNNKEL (reference sequence). CDR3 protein: CASSQRQGYSYEQYF. CDR3 nucleotides: TGTGCCAGCAGCCAACGACAGGGGTACTCCTACGAGCAGTACTTC.

The chain recombines TRBV4-3 with TRBJ1-2; D gene unclear. The V end lost 4 bases, the J end lost 4 bases, and 13 bases lay between the germline ends. This CDR3 spans 14 amino acids. Germline-derived CDR1 and CDR2 are LGHNA and YSLEER. The CDR3, as DNA: TGCGCCAGCAGCCCCCAACCCTCCAGCTATGGCTACACCTTC. It is translated as CASSPQPSSYGYTF.

The chain couples TRBV19 to TRBJ1-6; weak D call: TRBD1 (5 bases). Germline CDR1 LNHDA, CDR2 SQIVND (reference sequence). This CDR3 has 15 amino acids. The V and J ends lost 6 bases and 10 bases respectively, with 19 bases between them. This CDR3 reads CASSATGFIFSPLHF. The CDR3 region has the DNA TGTGCCAGTAGCGCTACAGGATTTATCTTCTCACCCCTCCACTTT. Based on the CDR3 plus reference TRBV19 and TRBJ1-6, the full variable domain is DGGITQSPKYLFRKEGQNVTLSCEQNLNHDAMYWYRQDPGQGLRLIYYSQIVNDFQKGDIAEGYSVSREKKESFPLTVTSAQKNPTAFYLCASSATGFIFSPLHFGNGTRLTVT.

The chain couples TRBV5-6 to TRBJ1-6; 7 nucleotides agree with TRBD1. This CDR3 has 16 amino acids. CDR1 is SGHDT and CDR2 is YYEEEE in the germline V gene. V was pared by 0 bases and J by 7 bases, with 7 bases of the junction left unmatched. The CDR3 is CASSLERQGLNSPLHF. The CDR3, as DNA: TGTGCCAGCAGCTTGGAGCGACAGGGTCTCAATTCACCCCTCCACTTT. Together with reference TRBV5-6 and TRBJ1-6, the CDR3 gives the full variable domain: DAGVTQSPTHLIKTRGQQVTLRCSPKSGHDTVSWYQQALGQGPQFIFQYYEEEERQRGNFPDRFSGHQFPNYSSELNVNALLLGDSALYLCASSLERQGLNSPLHFGNGTRLTVT.

This clone has a handful of counts. V is TRBV4-3 and J is TRBJ1-6, with D hard to call. The CDR3 totals 16 residues. Germline loops: CDR1 LGHNA, CDR2 YSLEER. Trimming shortened V by 1 base and J by 0 bases, and 7 bases separated the two germline ends. In nucleotides, the CDR3 is TGCGCCAGCAGCCAAGGGAGGAGCTCCTATAATTCACCCCTCCACTTT. It is translated as CASSQGRSSYNSPLHF.

The chain carries TRBV27 and TRBJ2-6; unclear D gene. Trimming pared 6 bases from V and 1 base from J, leaving 10 bases between. The CDR3 has 15 amino acids. Germline CDR1 MNHEY, CDR2 SMNVEV (reference sequence). CDR3 sequence: CASRQLSSGANVLTF. DNA of the CDR3: TGTGCCAGCAGACAGCTATCTTCTGGGGCCAACGTCCTGACTTTC.

The V call is TRBV4-1, the J call TRBJ1-1, with a possible D match to TRBD1 (5 bases). Between the trimmed V and J ends, which lost 2 bases and 3 bases, there was a span of 13 bases. CDR3 length: 15 amino acids. Germline assignment: CDR1 MGHRA and CDR2 YSYEKL. CDR3 nucleotides: TGCGCCAGCAGCCAATCACCTCTAGGGGACACTGAAGCTTTCTTT. It translates to CASSQSPLGDTEAFF.

J is TRBJ2-2 and V is TRBV19, with 9 bases identical to TRBD2. Germline values: CDR1 LNHDA, CDR2 SQIVND (reference sequence). Trimming removed 10 bases from V and 0 bases from J; junction bases left unmatched: 6. The CDR3 loop spans 15 amino acids. The CDR3 DNA follows: TGTGCCACCAATGGACTAGCGACGAACACCGGGGAGCTGTTTTTT. Its protein product is CATNGLATNTGELFF.

This clone was picked up one time. The chain employs TRBV7-6 and TRBJ2-1; 7 positions match TRBD2. Germline assignment: CDR1 SGHVS and CDR2 FNYEAQ. Trimming cost V 7 bases and J 8 bases; bases outside gene matches: 11. The CDR3 totals 14 residues. CDR3 amino acids: CASTRASGWDEQFF. Written as DNA, the CDR3 is TGTGCCAGCACCCGAGCTAGCGGTTGGGATGAGCAGTTCTTC.

V usage is TRBV7-9 and J usage is TRBJ2-2, with 9 positions matching TRBD2. This CDR3 spans 16 amino acids. Germline CDR1 is SEHNR and CDR2 is FQNEAQ (reference sequence). Trimming removed 3 bases from V and 5 bases from J; junction bases left unmatched: 7. The CDR3 region has the DNA TGTGCCAGCAGCTTTACCGGGACTAGCTTAACCGGGGAGCTGTTTTTT. It specifies CASSFTGTSLTGELFF.

As regards this clone: This sample also contains other DNA sequences that code for the same CDR3. The chain joins TRBV6-2 or TRBV6-3 to TRBJ1-2, with 8 bases lining up with TRBD1. The CDR3 runs to 14 residues. Per germline, CDR1 MNHEY and CDR2 SVGEGT. Trimming cost V 4 bases and J 5 bases; bases outside gene matches: 6. CDR3 amino acids: CASSSGQGGYGYTF. The CDR3 bases are TGTGCCAGCAGTTCCGGACAGGGAGGTTATGGCTACACCTTC.

J is TRBJ1-1 and V is TRBV19; a weak D match, TRBD1 (6 bases). CDR1 and CDR2 from the germline V gene are LNHDA and SQIVND (reference sequence). V shed 8 bases and J shed 1 base, with 14 bases lying between them. The CDR3 has 14 residues. The CDR3 protein is CASLGQPWNTEAFF. The CDR3 DNA reads TGTGCCAGTCTCGGACAGCCCTGGAACACTGAAGCTTTCTTT.

The CDR3 sequence: CASSATSGGLPGELFF. The CDR3 bases are TGTGCCAGCAGCGCGACTAGCGGGGGCCTCCCCGGGGAGCTGTTTTTT. The chain couples TRBV9 to TRBJ2-2; 12 positions match TRBD2. V lost 3 bases to trimming and J lost 6 bases; unmatched junction nucleotides: 6. Germline loops: CDR1 SGDLS, CDR2 YYNGEE. The CDR3 is 16 amino acids. Full variable domain (missing parts from reference TRBV9 and TRBJ2-2): DSGVTQTPKHLITATGQRVTLRCSPRSGDLSVYWYQQSLDQGLQFLIQYYNGEERAKGNILERFSAQQFPDLHSELNLSSLELGDSALYFCASSATSGGLPGELFFGEGSRLTVL.

This chain uses TRBV12-3 or TRBV12-4 with TRBJ1-1; D is uncertain. This CDR3 is built from 11 residues. Trimming left V 5 bases short and J 2 bases short, with 3 bases between. The DNA of the CDR3 is TGTGCCAGCAGTCCTAACACTGAAGCTTTCTTT. This gives the protein CASSPNTEAFF.

The chain is built from TRBV7-2 and TRBJ1-1; D is possibly TRBD1 (5 bases). This CDR3 spans 15 amino acids. V lost 5 bases to trimming and J lost 2 bases, with 15 bases between them. The germline CDR1 and CDR2 sequences are SGHTA and FQGNSA. DNA of the CDR3: TGTGCCAGCAGCGGATTGTGGACAACTAACACTGAAGCTTTCTTT. Encoded protein: CASSGLWTTNTEAFF.

V gene TRBV6-2 or TRBV6-3 combines with J gene TRBJ1-1, with no clear D. CDR1 and CDR2 (germline): MNHEY, SVGEGT. The CDR3 is 13 amino acids. V was trimmed by 7 bases and J by 8 bases, leaving 17 bases between them. The CDR3, as DNA: TGTGCCAGCACCCCGCGCAGGCCCGACGAAGCTTTCTTT. This gives the protein CASTPRRPDEAFF.

The V gene is TRBV7-2, the J gene TRBJ2-1, with TRBD2 identical over 7 bases. CDR3 length equals 13 residues. The V and J ends lost 0 bases and 15 bases, in that order; junction bases with no gene match: 8. The germline gives CDR1 SGHTA, CDR2 FQGNSA. The CDR3 is CASSLAGSGGLFF. The CDR3, as DNA: TGTGCCAGCAGCTTAGCCGGGTCGGGGGGTCTGTTCTTC.

This clone was seen more than once but under ten times. The V and J genes are TRBV5-1 and TRBJ1-5; no clear D gene. Germline loops: CDR1 SGHRS, CDR2 YFSETQ. The germline V and J ends were trimmed by 0 bases and 6 bases, with 13 bases remaining between them. The CDR3 length is 15 residues. DNA for the CDR3: TGCGCCAGCAGCTTGGGCGGGGATCGGGGTCAGCCCCAGCATTTT. Its translation is CASSLGGDRGQPQHF.